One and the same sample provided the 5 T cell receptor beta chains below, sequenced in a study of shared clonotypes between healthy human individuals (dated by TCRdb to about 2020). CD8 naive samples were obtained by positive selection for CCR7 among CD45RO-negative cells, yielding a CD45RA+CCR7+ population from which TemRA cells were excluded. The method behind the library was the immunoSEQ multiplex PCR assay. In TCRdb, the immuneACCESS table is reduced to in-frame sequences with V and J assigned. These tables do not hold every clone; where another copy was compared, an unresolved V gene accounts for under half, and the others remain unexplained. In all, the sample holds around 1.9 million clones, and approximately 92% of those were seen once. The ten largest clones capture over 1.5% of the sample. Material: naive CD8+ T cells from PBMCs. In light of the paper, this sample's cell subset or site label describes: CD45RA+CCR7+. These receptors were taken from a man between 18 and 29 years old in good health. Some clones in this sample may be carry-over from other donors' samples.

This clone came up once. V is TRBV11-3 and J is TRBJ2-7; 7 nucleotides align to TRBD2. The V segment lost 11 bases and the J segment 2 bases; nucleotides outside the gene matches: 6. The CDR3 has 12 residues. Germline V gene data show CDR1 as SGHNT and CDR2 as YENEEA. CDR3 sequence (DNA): TGTGCCCCCAGCGGGGAAGCCTACGAGCAGTACTTC. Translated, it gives CAPSGEAYEQYF. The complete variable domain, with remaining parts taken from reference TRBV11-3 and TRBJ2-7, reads EAGVVQSPRYKIIEKKQPVAFWCNPISGHNTLYWYLQNLGQGPELLIRYENEEAVDDSQLPKDRFSAERLKGVDSTLKIQPAELGDSAVYLCAPSGEAYEQYFGPGTRLTVT.

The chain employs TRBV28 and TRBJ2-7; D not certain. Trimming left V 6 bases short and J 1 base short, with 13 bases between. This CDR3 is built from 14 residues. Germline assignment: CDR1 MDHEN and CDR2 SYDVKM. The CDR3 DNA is TGTGCCAGCAGCCCTCGAGAATGGTCCTACGAGCAGTACTTC. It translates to CASSPREWSYEQYF.

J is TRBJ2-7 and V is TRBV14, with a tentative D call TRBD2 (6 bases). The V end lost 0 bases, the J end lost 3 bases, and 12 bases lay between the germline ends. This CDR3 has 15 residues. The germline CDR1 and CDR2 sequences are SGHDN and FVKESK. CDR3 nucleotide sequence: TGTGCCAGCAGCCAAGATGGAGGGTCGGGCTACGAGCAGTACTTC. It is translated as CASSQDGGSGYEQYF.

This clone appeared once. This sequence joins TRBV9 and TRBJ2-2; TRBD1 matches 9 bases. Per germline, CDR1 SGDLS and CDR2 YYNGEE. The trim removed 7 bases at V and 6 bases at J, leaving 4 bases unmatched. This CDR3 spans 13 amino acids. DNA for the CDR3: TGTGCCAGCCGGGGACAGGGCTCCGGGGAGCTGTTTTTT. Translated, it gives CASRGQGSGELFF. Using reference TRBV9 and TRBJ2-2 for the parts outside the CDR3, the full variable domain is DSGVTQTPKHLITATGQRVTLRCSPRSGDLSVYWYQQSLDQGLQFLIQYYNGEERAKGNILERFSAQQFPDLHSELNLSSLELGDSALYFCASRGQGSGELFFGEGSRLTVL.

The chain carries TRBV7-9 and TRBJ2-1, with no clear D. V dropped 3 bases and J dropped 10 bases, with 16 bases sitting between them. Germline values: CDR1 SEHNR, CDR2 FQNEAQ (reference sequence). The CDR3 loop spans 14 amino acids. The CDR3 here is CASSLKAIIVEQFF. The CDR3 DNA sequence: TGTGCCAGCAGCTTGAAAGCTATAATTGTCGAGCAGTTCTTC.